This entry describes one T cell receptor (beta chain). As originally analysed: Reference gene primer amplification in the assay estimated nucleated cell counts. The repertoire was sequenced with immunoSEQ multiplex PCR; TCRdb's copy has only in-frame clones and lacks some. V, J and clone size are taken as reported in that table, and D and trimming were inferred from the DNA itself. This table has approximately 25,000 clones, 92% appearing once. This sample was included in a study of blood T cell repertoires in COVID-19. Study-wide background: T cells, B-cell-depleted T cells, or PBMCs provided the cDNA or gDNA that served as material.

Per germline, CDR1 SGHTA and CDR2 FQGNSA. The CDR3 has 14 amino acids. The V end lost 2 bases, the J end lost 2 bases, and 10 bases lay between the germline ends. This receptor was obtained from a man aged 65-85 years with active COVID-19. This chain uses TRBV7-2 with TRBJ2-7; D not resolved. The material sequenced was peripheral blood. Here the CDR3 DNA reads TGTGCCAGCAGCTTAAGTGTAACAACCTACGAGCAGTACTTC. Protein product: CASSLSVTTYEQYF.